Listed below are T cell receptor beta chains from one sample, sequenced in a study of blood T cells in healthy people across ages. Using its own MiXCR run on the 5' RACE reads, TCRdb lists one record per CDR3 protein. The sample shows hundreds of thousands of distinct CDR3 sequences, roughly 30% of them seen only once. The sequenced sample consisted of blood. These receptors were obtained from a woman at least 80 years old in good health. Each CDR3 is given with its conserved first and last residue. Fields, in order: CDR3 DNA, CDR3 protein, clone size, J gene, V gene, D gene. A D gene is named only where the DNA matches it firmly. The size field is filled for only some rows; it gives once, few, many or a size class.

DNA: TGCGCCAGCAGCTCAGGCTGGGATTATAGCACTGAAGCTTTCTTT
CDR3: CASSSGWDYSTEAFF
size: many
J: TRBJ1-1
V: TRBV5-1
D: NA

DNA: TGTGCCGGCAGCTTAGTAGGGCTGGACAGCCAAGAGACCCAGTACTTC
CDR3: CAGSLVGLDSQETQYF
size: many
J: TRBJ2-5
V: TRBV7-2
D: NA

DNA: TGCAGTGCTAGAGATTCCCTCAGGGCAGGAAACTATGGCTACACCTTC
CDR3: CSARDSLRAGNYGYTF
size: many
J: TRBJ1-2
V: TRBV20-1
D: NA

DNA: TGCAGCGTTGAAGATCCGACAGCGTCCTACGAGCAGTACTTC
CDR3: CSVEDPTASYEQYF
size: many
J: TRBJ2-7
V: TRBV29-1
D: NA

DNA: TGTGCCATCACCCCTAGCGGGGGGCCCACCAACGGCTACAATGAGCAGTTCTTC
CDR3: CAITPSGGPTNGYNEQFF
size: many
J: TRBJ2-1
V: TRBV10-3
D: TRBD2

DNA: TGCGCCAGCAGGGAAGGCGGGTGGAACACTGAAGCTTTCTTT
CDR3: CASREGGWNTEAFF
size: many
J: TRBJ1-1
V: TRBV5-1
D: NA

DNA: TGCGGTGCTAGAGGCGTCCGCTCCTACAATGAGCAGTTCTTC
CDR3: CGARGVRSYNEQFF
size: NA
J: TRBJ2-1
V: TRBV20-1
D: NA

DNA: TGTGCCAGCAGATTTGGACAGGGCAACCAGCCCCAGCATTTT
CDR3: CASRFGQGNQPQHF
size: few
J: TRBJ1-5
V: TRBV12-3/TRBV12-4
D: TRBD1

DNA: TGTGCCAGCAGCATACCGGGACGTTCGTGGTATGGCTACACCTTC
CDR3: CASSIPGRSWYGYTF
size: NA
J: TRBJ1-2
V: TRBV4-2
D: NA

DNA: TGTGCCTGGAGTGTACGCACTAGCGGATACTCCTACGAGCAGTACTTC
CDR3: CAWSVRTSGYSYEQYF
size: NA
J: TRBJ2-7
V: TRBV30
D: TRBD2

DNA: TGTGCCAGCAGTTTACAGACCGGCAATCAGCCCCAGCATTTT
CDR3: CASSLQTGNQPQHF
size: few
J: TRBJ1-5
V: TRBV12-3/TRBV12-4
D: NA

DNA: TGTGCCAGCAGCCAAGAGGGCACCAAACCCCAGCATTTT
CDR3: CASSQEGTKPQHF
size: few
J: TRBJ1-5
V: TRBV4-2
D: NA

DNA: TGCAGCGTTGAAAGCCAGGGGGGAACAGATACGCAGTATTTT
CDR3: CSVESQGGTDTQYF
size: NA
J: TRBJ2-3
V: TRBV29-1
D: NA